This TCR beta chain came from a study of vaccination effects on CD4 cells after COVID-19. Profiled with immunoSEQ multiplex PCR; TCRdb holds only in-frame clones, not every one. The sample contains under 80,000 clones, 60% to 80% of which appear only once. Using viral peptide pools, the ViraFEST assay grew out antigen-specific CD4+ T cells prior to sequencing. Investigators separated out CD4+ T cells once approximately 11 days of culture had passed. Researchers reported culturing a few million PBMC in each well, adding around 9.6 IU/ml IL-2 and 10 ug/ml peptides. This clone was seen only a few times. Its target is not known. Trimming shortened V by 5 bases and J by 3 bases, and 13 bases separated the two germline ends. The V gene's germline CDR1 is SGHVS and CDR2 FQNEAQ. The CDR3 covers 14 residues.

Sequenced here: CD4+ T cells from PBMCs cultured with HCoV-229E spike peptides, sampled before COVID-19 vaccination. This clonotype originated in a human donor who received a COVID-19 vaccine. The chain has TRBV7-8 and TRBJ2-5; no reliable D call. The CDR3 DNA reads TGTGCCAGCAGCCTTCGAAGGAGCGAAGAGACCCAGTACTTC. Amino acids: CASSLRRSEETQYF.